These 26 T cell receptor beta chains were all obtained from the same sample, sequenced in a study of cytomegalovirus exposure and HLA in healthy donors. PCR primers comprised 60 Vbeta and 13 Jbeta primers. Data came from immunoSEQ multiplex PCR; TCRdb stores just in-frame clones and leaves some out. Of over 200,000 clones listed, about 80% are singletons. The material sequenced was PBMCs. All receptors derive from a middle-aged woman in good health and CMV-seronegative.

This clone was picked up one time. The rearrangement joins TRBV27 to TRBJ2-3; 9 bases map to TRBD2. The germline V gene has CDR1 MNHEY and CDR2 SMNVEV (reference sequence). The V gene end was trimmed by 1 base and the J gene end by 1 base; junction bases not matched to a gene: 6. CDR3 length equals 17 residues. CDR3 sequence reads: CASSLLGRLAGTDTQYF. CDR3 coding DNA: TGTGCCAGCAGTTTATTGGGGCGACTAGCGGGCACAGATACGCAGTATTTT.

This chain joins TRBV6-6 and TRBJ2-7; a weak D match, TRBD1 (5 bases). The germline V and J ends were trimmed by 2 bases and 4 bases, with 15 bases remaining between them. This CDR3 has 15 residues. Germline CDR1 is MNHNY and CDR2 is SVGAGI (reference sequence). The CDR3 nucleotides read TGTGCCAGCAGTTACCCAGAAGGGGCGGTGTACGAGCAGTACTTC. It specifies CASSYPEGAVYEQYF.

The chain is built from TRBV9 and TRBJ1-4, with a weak D call TRBD1 (5 bases). The CDR3 sequence is 17 residues long. Germline assignment: CDR1 SGDLS and CDR2 YYNGEE. V lost 3 bases and J lost 0, with 15 bases in between. CDR3 amino acids: CASSERDGPPTNEKLFF. In DNA, the CDR3 is TGTGCCAGCAGCGAGCGGGACGGCCCGCCAACTAATGAAAAACTGTTTTTT.

The chain couples TRBV11-2 to TRBJ1-1, with D possibly matching TRBD1 (6 bases). The germline CDR1 and CDR2 sequences are SGHAT and FQNNGV. The CDR3 sequence is 13 residues long. Trimming left V 1 base short and J 10 bases short, with 13 bases between. CDR3 in amino acids: CASSLVRGSGAFF. DNA for the CDR3: TGTGCCAGCAGCTTAGTGAGGGGGAGCGGAGCTTTCTTT.

The rearrangement uses TRBV5-1 and TRBJ1-2; no clear D. The CDR3 extends over 14 amino acids. Trimming pared 4 bases from V and 3 bases from J, leaving 13 bases between. Germline V gives CDR1 SGHRS, CDR2 YFSETQ. The CDR3 spells CASSDREPDYGYTF. Written as DNA, the CDR3 is TGCGCCAGCAGCGATCGGGAGCCCGACTATGGCTACACCTTC.

This clone showed up just once. The V and J genes are TRBV27 and TRBJ2-7; no clear D gene. Trimming cost V 6 bases and J 2 bases, with 14 bases left between them. The CDR3 has 14 residues. CDR1 and CDR2 from the germline V gene are MNHEY and SMNVEV (reference sequence). This CDR3 reads CASSPRPGTYEQYF. CDR3 sequence (DNA): TGTGCCAGCAGCCCCCGTCCGGGTACCTACGAGCAGTACTTC.

This clone was counted once. This chain joins TRBV19 and TRBJ1-2; the D gene is possibly TRBD1 (5 bases). CDR3 size: 16 residues. V lost 3 bases to trimming and J lost 5 bases, with 19 bases between them. The germline CDR1 and CDR2 sequences are LNHDA and SQIVND (reference sequence). CDR3 in DNA: TGTGCCAGTAGTATGTTTTCCCAGCAGGGCAGATATGGCTACACCTTC. Translating it yields CASSMFSQQGRYGYTF.

V usage is TRBV6-1 and J usage is TRBJ1-5; no reliable D call. CDR1 and CDR2 (germline): MNHNS, SASEGT. The CDR3 consists of 15 residues. Deletions cut 3 bases from V and 6 bases from J, with 15 bases between. In DNA, the CDR3 is TGTGCCAGCAGTGAGACCGGCGGCGAATTTCAGCCCCAGCATTTT. This translates into CASSETGGEFQPQHF.

The rearrangement links TRBV5-1 to TRBJ1-2; 8 nucleotides match TRBD1. Trimming at V came to 7 bases and at J to 4 bases, leaving 6 bases not matched to a gene. Germline V gene data show CDR1 as SGHRS and CDR2 as YFSETQ. The CDR3 loop spans 13 amino acids. The CDR3, as DNA: TGCGCCAGCGGCTCAGGACAGGGCTATGGCTACACCTTC. Its protein product is CASGSGQGYGYTF.

The CDR3 sequence: CAWSIQGQEQYF. The DNA for the CDR3 is TGTGCCTGGAGTATTCAGGGCCAGGAACAGTACTTC. The rearrangement uses TRBV30 and TRBJ2-7; a weak D match, TRBD1 (5 bases). CDR1 is GTSNPN and CDR2 is SVGIG in the germline V gene (reference sequence). The CDR3 is 12 residues long. Trimming cost V 2 bases and J 10 bases, with 15 bases left between them.

The chain joins TRBV18 to TRBJ2-3; 10 nucleotides agree with TRBD1. This CDR3 contains 15 residues. Trimming at V came to 6 bases and at J to 3 bases, leaving 6 bases not matched to a gene. Germline CDR1 reads KGHSH; CDR2 reads LQKENI. The DNA for the CDR3 is TGTGCCAGCTCCTCCGGGACAGGGGCAACAGATACGCAGTATTTT. Translating it yields CASSSGTGATDTQYF.

The rearrangement uses TRBV5-4 and TRBJ2-5; TRBD1 might be the D (5 bases). The DNA end favors TRBJ2-7, so the J call may be wrong. CDR1 is SGHNT and CDR2 is YYREEE in the germline V gene (reference sequence). This CDR3 comprises 13 residues. DNA of the CDR3: TGTGCCAGCAGCTTGTTAGGGGCTGGCGAGCAGTACTTC. Translated, it gives CASSLLGAGEQYF.

This chain links TRBV18 with TRBJ2-5, with a tentative D call TRBD1 (6 bases). V dropped 6 bases and J dropped 4 bases, with 24 bases sitting between them. The germline gives CDR1 KGHSH, CDR2 LQKENI. The CDR3 runs 17 residues. CDR3 residues: CASSKDWAGEIGETQYF. The CDR3 DNA reads as TGTGCCAGCTCCAAAGACTGGGCAGGGGAGATTGGAGAGACCCAGTACTTC.

The CDR3 DNA is TGTGCCAGCACCCAACAGGGAAATAATTCACCCCTCCACTTT. It specifies CASTQQGNNSPLHF. The chain employs TRBV7-9 and TRBJ1-6; D might be TRBD1 (6 bases). This CDR3 comprises 14 residues. From germline, CDR1 is SEHNR and CDR2 FQNEAQ (reference sequence). V lost 7 bases and J lost 5, with 12 bases in between.

This chain connects TRBV6-6 to TRBJ1-2; maybe TRBD1 (6 bases). V was pared by 8 bases and J by 4 bases, with 17 bases between. Germline V gene lookup returns CDR1 MNHNY and CDR2 SVGAGI (reference sequence). The CDR3 spans 14 residues. The CDR3 here is CASLFGGGSYGYTF. Written as DNA, the CDR3 is TGTGCCAGCCTGTTTGGGGGGGGCAGCTATGGCTACACCTTC.

The gene calls are TRBV4-3 and TRBJ1-2; D gene ambiguous. V shed 0 bases and J shed 6 bases, with 11 bases lying between them. CDR3 length equals 14 residues. Germline lookup yields CDR1 LGHNA and CDR2 YSLEER. The CDR3 region has the DNA TGCGCCAGCAGCCAAGATAAGACTTCCCATGGCTACACCTTC. Amino acids: CASSQDKTSHGYTF.

The CDR3 bases are TGTGCCAGCAGGGGCGCCGCTCTTAACTATGGCTACACCTTC. It codes for CASRGAALNYGYTF. This chain links TRBV27 with TRBJ1-2; D ambiguous. The V and J ends lost 6 bases and 1 base respectively, with 12 bases between them. The CDR3 totals 14 residues. Germline V gene lookup returns CDR1 MNHEY and CDR2 SMNVEV (reference sequence).

Note on this clone: A junction boundary mismatches the germline segment, possibly from a read error. V and J are TRBV7-9 and TRBJ1-1, with 8 bases lining up with TRBD1. This CDR3 has 17 residues. The germline CDR1 and CDR2 sequences are SEHNR and FQNEAQ (reference sequence). CDR3 loop: CSSSLARGQVEGAEAFF. CDR3 nucleotides: TGTTCCAGCAGCTTAGCGCGGGGACAGGTCGAAGGCGCTGAAGCTTTCTTT.

The chain carries TRBV28 and TRBJ1-2, with TRBD1 identical over 7 bases. The CDR3 loop spans 19 amino acids. Germline CDR1 MDHEN, CDR2 SYDVKM. With V trimmed by 6 bases and J by 8 bases, 27 bases remained unmatched. The CDR3 region is CASRPSGTANPTGLGGYTF. The CDR3, as DNA: TGTGCCAGCAGACCATCCGGGACAGCAAATCCTACAGGATTAGGCGGCTACACCTTC.

This chain joins TRBV7-6 and TRBJ2-7, with TRBD1 identical over 9 bases. The CDR3 is made up of 15 amino acids. V lost 3 bases, J lost 2 bases, and 5 bases stayed unmatched. Per the germline V gene, CDR1 is SGHVS and CDR2 is FNYEAQ. The CDR3: CASSLDTGGTYEQYF. In DNA, the CDR3 is TGTGCCAGCAGCTTGGATACAGGGGGCACCTACGAGCAGTACTTC.

This chain links TRBV30 with TRBJ2-1, with a possible D match to TRBD1 (5 bases). The CDR3 contains 12 residues. CDR1 is GTSNPN, CDR2 SVGIG, per germline (reference sequence). V was clipped by 2 bases and J by 7 bases, with 9 bases between them. The CDR3 nucleotides read TGTGCCTGGAGTCCCCAGGGAAATGAGCAGTTCTTC. Its protein product is CAWSPQGNEQFF.

The J gene is TRBJ2-6, the V gene TRBV4-3; D possibly corresponds to TRBD1 (5 bases). The germline V gene has CDR1 LGHNA and CDR2 YSLEER. V lost 0 bases and J lost 2, with 8 bases in between. The CDR3 length is 16 residues. CDR3 sequence: CASSQDRGAGANVLTF. The CDR3 DNA reads TGCGCCAGCAGCCAAGATAGGGGTGCTGGGGCCAACGTCCTGACTTTC.

The V gene is TRBV7-3, the J gene TRBJ2-2, with 8 bases lining up with TRBD2. Per germline, CDR1 SGHTA and CDR2 FQGTGA. J was trimmed by 0 bases and V by 6 bases; bases with no gene match: 3. The CDR3 spans 15 residues. The CDR3 DNA is TGTGCCAGCAGTTATAGCGGGACGAACACCGGGGAGCTGTTTTTT. It specifies CASSYSGTNTGELFF.

The chain employs TRBV19 and TRBJ1-1; TRBD1 matches 10 bases. Trimming removed 6 bases from V and 7 bases from J; junction bases left unmatched: 8. Germline V gene lookup returns CDR1 LNHDA and CDR2 SQIVND (reference sequence). The CDR3 has 14 amino acids. The CDR3 here is CASRIKGDRGEAFF. CDR3 sequence (DNA): TGTGCCAGTAGGATTAAAGGGGACAGGGGTGAAGCTTTCTTT.

This chain links TRBV12-5 with TRBJ2-1; 9 nucleotides align to TRBD2. The J segment lost 8 bases and the V segment lost 3 bases, leaving 11 bases of the junction unmatched. This CDR3 has 16 amino acids. Germline V CDR1 and CDR2: LGHNT, FRNRAP. In DNA, the CDR3 is TGTGCTAGTGGTTTAGGGCGGGGGGGCCGTGAGGATGAGCAGTTCTTC. This translates into CASGLGRGGREDEQFF.

This clone is a singleton in its sample. This sequence joins TRBV7-6 and TRBJ2-5, with TRBD2 matching 8 bases. Germline CDR1 SGHVS, CDR2 FNYEAQ. The junction had 10 bases not matched to a gene; V was cut back by 5 bases and J by 5 bases. The CDR3 spans 15 residues. CDR3 DNA sequence: TGTGCCAGCAGCCAGGACACCACGGGGGGGGAGACCCAGTACTTC. Its protein is CASSQDTTGGETQYF.